This TCR beta chain is from a study of shared clonotypes between healthy human individuals (TCRdb year 2020). At the level of the whole study: Three men and a couple of women, aged 18 to 49 years, made up the cohort. Per donor, three plates each were used for CD4 naive and CD4 memory, two for CD8 naive, and one for CD8 memory. Blood TCR repertoires of a handful of healthy adults were deeply sequenced to estimate repertoire size and the extent of clonotype sharing between individuals. To increase sequencing depth and limit assay-specific biases, TCR repertoire library preparation and sequencing were carried out by different laboratories using diverse techniques. Leukapheresis yielded between about 0.9 and 9.5 billion PBMCs per donor. Findings and caveats that apply to the study as a whole: Clonotypes shared by all four sorted-subset donors showed higher generation probabilities than non-shared clonotypes. Naive subsets generally had larger estimated clonotype richness than memory subsets. The small number of donors limited the genetic and exposure-history diversity represented. Across a handful of donors, roughly 5% of naive CD4, approximately 3.5% of naive CD8, around 2.1% of memory CD4, and under 0.45% of memory CD8 clonotypes were shared. Pairwise subsampling indicated that sequencing depth was expected to affect the degree of clonotype sharing among donors. Sampling was restricted to blood, and TCR repertoires in tissues likely differ from the TCR repertoires found in blood. Even with the large sequencing depth, rarefaction of the sorted-subset datasets indicated that sequencing was incomplete.

TCR CDR3 regions were amplified from genomic DNA by multiplex PCR using the deep immunoSEQ assay. Extracted genomic DNA from each cell subset was spread evenly across all wells of several immunoSEQ 96-well plates, with each plate serving as a replicate. For sorted subsets, 150 to 200 ng genomic DNA, equal to 30,000 or so T cell genomes, was loaded into each replicate PCR. Purified libraries were quantified with a Qubit 3.0 fluorometer, sized on a Bioanalyzer 2100, and re-quantified with the KAPA Library Quantification kit. Each immunoSEQ 96-well plate was sequenced on its own single-read 150-cycle Illumina NextSeq 550 flow cell. In the paper's pipeline: The immunoSEQ output contained only junctional sequences without quality scores, so filtering could not match that applied to full-length reads. Sequences were annotated with PyIR, a Python wrapper for IgBLAST v1.9, and V/J genes and CDR3 were assigned using IMGT germline references. Reads were removed for weak V/J assignments (E-value above 1e-6), missing CDR3, stop codons, out-of-frame junctions, or ambiguous translated residues. V3J clonotypes were defined by identical inferred V gene, J gene, and CDR3 amino acid sequence. To compute the percentage overlap between repertoires, the number of shared unique clonotypes was divided by the size of the smaller repertoire. RTK rarefaction, the Chao1 estimator, and Recon v2.1 estimates of unobserved clonotypes were used to assess repertoire richness. Generation probabilities for all TCRbeta clonotypes obtained by the gDNA method from a handful of donors were computed using OLGA. TCRdb took this table from immuneACCESS and kept in-frame rearrangements with V and J called. Such tables lack part of the clones; where checked against another copy, unresolved V genes explain under half of the gap, and the rest is unexplained. V, J and clone size are taken as reported in that table, and D and trimming were inferred from the DNA itself. Here the sample has about 2.3 million clones; about 92% occur a single time. The ten largest clones represent about 0.39% of the sample.

CDR1 and CDR2 (MDHEN, SYDVKM) derive from the germline V gene. Including the terminal cysteine and phenylalanine, the CDR3 comprises 15 residues. Of all the DNA, just the CDR3 is kept, 45 bases in frame from base 1. V is pruned by 3 bases and J by 3 bases, leaving 7 bases of the junction without a gene match. With respect to this clone: The target of this receptor is not known. Nothing much larger sits one base from this clone, and base qualities are not available.

The donors were healthy, HIV-negative adults with no recently reported acute infections or vaccinations. Every donor was a Caucasian adult living in Nashville, Tennessee, USA. CD4+ T cells were enriched through magnetic negative selection, after which naive cells were positively selected on CD45RA and the remaining negative fraction served as the memory subset. Blood was collected by leukapheresis, and PBMCs were isolated by Ficoll-Histopaque density gradient centrifugation and then cryopreserved in liquid nitrogen vapor phase. Analytical flow cytometry was used to check the purity and quantity of each magnetically sorted T cell population. Genomic DNA was isolated from every sorted fraction and measured by UV absorbance on a Nanodrop 2000c.

Sequences were obtained from naive CD4+ T cells from PBMCs. The cell subset or site label for this specimen denotes: CD45RA+ positively selected. The sequence derives from a man aged 18 to 29 in good health. Some clones in this sample may be carry-over from other donors' samples. This chain joins TRBV28 to TRBJ1-2; 7 of the junction bases match TRBD1. The nucleotide sequence reads TGTGCCAGCAGTTTTCCAGGGGGGACAGACTATGGCTACACCTTC. It encodes CASSFPGGTDYGYTF.